Described below is a single T cell receptor (beta chain) sequence and its context. Its antigen is currently unknown. These data come from a study of cytomegalovirus exposure and HLA in healthy donors. Study-wide findings and caveats: As immune exposure information, only CMV serostatus was available.

Healthy bone marrow donors made up the cohort. PCR was performed using 60 Vbeta and 13 Jbeta primers. The data were produced by immunoSEQ multiplex PCR, yet TCRdb's version contains in-frame clones alone and is incomplete. The repertoire holds 65,000 to 95,000 clones, 70% to 85% seen once, with 13% in the top ten. The TCR sequence derives from a human donor in good health. The sample comprised PBMCs.

The DNA of the CDR3 is TGTGCCAGCAGCTCGACCCCTAGCGGGCCTTTGACAGATACGCAGTATTTT. This gives the protein CASSSTPSGPLTDTQYF. J is TRBJ2-3 and V is TRBV7-8, with 8 bases identical to TRBD2. The CDR3 runs to 17 residues. Looked up from germline, CDR1 is SGHVS and CDR2 is FQNEAQ. The trim removed 4 bases at V and 3 bases at J, leaving 12 bases unmatched.